These 13 T cell receptor beta chains were all obtained from the same sample, sequenced in a study of beta chain features in type 1 diabetes. Isolated RNA was reverse transcribed in full, so expressed TCRB transcripts were sequenced. Profiled with immunoSEQ multiplex PCR; TCRdb holds only in-frame clones, not every one. The sample lists just over 600,000 clones; 15% to 19% were seen once. Material: naive CD4+ T cells from blood. The receptors were gathered from a man in his late teens or twenties in good health.

This chain uses TRBV7-9 with TRBJ2-7; D is unresolved. V was shortened by 1 base and J by 6 bases, with 16 bases between the two germline ends. This CDR3 spans 15 amino acids. Germline V CDR1 and CDR2: SEHNR, FQNEAQ (reference sequence). CDR3 region: CASSLVGTLSSEQYF. In DNA form, the CDR3 reads TGTGCCAGCAGCTTAGTCGGCACTCTTAGCAGCGAGCAGTACTTC.

This chain links TRBV7-9 with TRBJ1-1, with TRBD1 as a possible D gene (5 bases). V was cut by 1 base and J by 5 bases, with 14 bases left in between. From germline, CDR1 is SEHNR and CDR2 FQNEAQ (reference sequence). CDR3 length: 15 amino acids. In DNA, the CDR3 is TGTGCCAGCAGCTTAGAACGGGGGTCGAGTACTGAAGCTTTCTTT. The encoded protein is CASSLERGSSTEAFF.

This chain joins TRBV30 and TRBJ2-4, with TRBD2 identical over 9 bases. The germline V gene has CDR1 GTSNPN and CDR2 SVGIG (reference sequence). The trim removed 7 bases at V and 6 bases at J, leaving 7 bases unmatched. CDR3 length equals 13 residues. CDR3 loop: CASIAGGANIQYF. The CDR3 DNA follows: TGTGCCTCCATTGCGGGGGGGGCAAACATTCAGTACTTC.

The table lists this clone with a few counts. The chain links TRBV6-6 to TRBJ2-3; the match to TRBD2 covers 12 bases. Germline trimming cut 5 bases from V and 8 bases from J; bases unmatched to any gene: 8. CDR1 is MNHNY and CDR2 is SVGAGI in the germline V gene (reference sequence). CDR3 length: 15 residues. DNA of the CDR3: TGTGCCAGCAGTACGACTAGCGGGAGCGCCACTACGCAGTATTTT. Protein sequence: CASSTTSGSATTQYF.

This clone was found a few times. The sample carries other DNA sequences with the same CDR3. The chain has TRBV18 and TRBJ2-2; the match to TRBD1 covers 8 bases. The V and J ends lost 3 bases and 8 bases, in that order; junction bases with no gene match: 2. This CDR3 is built from 13 residues. Germline CDR1 is KGHSH and CDR2 is LQKENI. The CDR3 region has the DNA TGTGCCAGCTCACCGGACAGGGCTGGGGAGCTGTTTTTT. Residues: CASSPDRAGELFF.

The rearrangement uses TRBV7-2 and TRBJ1-2; no clear D gene. The CDR3 runs 15 residues. Germline V lookup: CDR1 SGHTA, CDR2 FQGNSA. The V end lost 3 bases, the J end lost 4 bases, and 15 bases lay between the germline ends. The CDR3 spells CASSFSQGPGYGYTF. CDR3 sequence (DNA): TGTGCCAGCAGCTTTTCACAAGGGCCCGGCTATGGCTACACCTTC.

In its sample, this clone was seen a few times. The chain combines TRBV7-9 with TRBJ2-7; D is possibly TRBD2 (5 bases). The CDR3 covers 16 residues. V dropped 1 base and J dropped 5 bases, with 18 bases sitting between them. Germline V gene sequence: CDR1 SEHNR, CDR2 FQNEAQ (reference sequence). The CDR3 DNA reads TGTGCCAGCAGCTTAGGGACTCTGAGGTTCGTCGACGAGCAGTACTTC. Its translation: CASSLGTLRFVDEQYF.

The chain recombines TRBV28 with TRBJ1-2; D is uncertain. CDR3 size: 14 residues. The V end was cut by 7 bases, the J end by 2 bases, with 14 bases between. Germline CDR1 and CDR2: MDHEN and SYDVKM. The CDR3 DNA reads TGTGCCAGCATCCTTAGGTCGCAGAACTATGGCTACACCTTC. It yields the protein CASILRSQNYGYTF.

This clone was seen a handful of times. The chain is built from TRBV7-8 and TRBJ2-1; 9 positions match TRBD2. With V trimmed by 2 bases and J by 6 bases, 8 bases remained unmatched. CDR3 size: 16 residues. Per germline, CDR1 SGHVS and CDR2 FQNEAQ. This CDR3 reads CASSLIRAGGSNEQFF. Here the CDR3 DNA reads TGTGCCAGCAGCTTAATTCGGGCGGGAGGGAGCAATGAGCAGTTCTTC.

The chain couples TRBV7-2 to TRBJ2-5; no definite D call. CDR3 length: 12 amino acids. Trimming left V 1 base short and J 5 bases short, with 5 bases between. The germline V gene encodes CDR1 SGHTA and CDR2 FQGNSA. CDR3 region: CASSLVRETQYF. In nucleotides, the CDR3 is TGTGCCAGCAGCTTAGTACGGGAGACCCAGTACTTC. The complete variable domain, with remaining parts taken from reference TRBV7-2 and TRBJ2-5, reads GAGVSQSPSNKVTEKGKDVELRCDPISGHTALYWYRQSLGQGLEFLIYFQGNSAPDKSGLPSDRFSAERTGGSVSTLTIQRTQQEDSAVYLCASSLVRETQYFGPGTRLLVL.

The chain joins TRBV18 to TRBJ1-6, with D uncertain. The CDR3 extends over 15 amino acids. CDR1 is KGHSH, CDR2 LQKENI, per germline. The V and J ends lost 2 bases and 8 bases respectively, with 13 bases between them. DNA for the CDR3: TGTGCCAGCTCACCATTCGAGGGAACAGATTCACCCCTCCACTTT. Residues: CASSPFEGTDSPLHF. The variable domain in full, with the rest retrieved from reference TRBV18 and TRBJ1-6, is NAGVMQNPRHLVRRRGQEARLRCSPMKGHSHVYWYRQLPEEGLKFMVYLQKENIIDESGMPKERFSAEFPKEGPSILRIQQVVRGDSAAYFCASSPFEGTDSPLHFGNGTRLTVT.

This clone occurred a few times. The CDR3 DNA follows: TGTGCCTGGAACGCGAACAGTGTTCACGGGGAGCTGTTTTTT. Protein sequence: CAWNANSVHGELFF. The J gene is TRBJ2-2, the V gene TRBV30; D remains unclear. This CDR3 comprises 14 residues. Germline CDR1 is GTSNPN and CDR2 is SVGIG (reference sequence). Trimming left V 4 bases short and J 7 bases short, with 16 bases between.

The chain carries TRBV7-9 and TRBJ1-1, with TRBD1 matching 9 bases. The V gene's germline CDR1 is SEHNR and CDR2 FQNEAQ (reference sequence). The CDR3 runs 15 residues. Trimming took 1 base from V and 4 from J; bases not matched to a gene: 4. The CDR3 sequence: CASSLVEQGATEAFF. CDR3 bases: TGTGCCAGCAGCTTAGTAGAACAGGGGGCCACTGAAGCTTTCTTT.